This TCR beta chain was sequenced in a study of molecular identifiers for immune sequencing clone quantification. One entry per CDR3 protein results from TCRdb running MiXCR on the PCR reads. Here the sample spans approximately 9,400 distinct CDR3 sequences, under 25% being singletons. Germline V lookup: CDR1 GTSNPN, CDR2 SVGIG (reference sequence). This CDR3 is built from 19 residues. J gave up 5 bases and V 0 bases, and 14 bases lay outside the gene matches. The source of this sequence is a human donor in good health. Some libraries in this study had Jurkat cell RNA spiked in. This chain links TRBV30 with TRBJ2-2; 11 bases are shared with TRBD2. The sample consisted of naive CD8+ T cells from blood, with Jurkat cell RNA spiked in. Stated subset: FACS-sorted CD8+CD4-CCR7+CD45RA+ naive T cells. CDR3 nucleotide sequence: TGTGCCTGGAGTGTCGGGGCTGGCTCTAGCGGGGGGCGAACCGGGGAGCTGTTTTTT. It yields the protein CAWSVGAGSSGGRTGELFF.